This TCR beta chain was documented in a study of blood T cell repertoires in COVID-19 (dated by TCRdb to about 2020). Turning to the overall study: Samples from collaborators originated in the United States, Italy and Spain and spanned both the acute and convalescent phases of COVID-19. The prospective study material was composed of cDNA or gDNA derived from T cells, B-cell-depleted T cells, or PBMCs. The dataset comprised deeply sampled blood TCRbeta repertoires from subjects exposed to, actively infected with, or recovered from COVID-19. The repertoires were made available in a free public database intended to serve as a resource for research on the immune response to SARS-CoV-2. Samples were obtained from the ongoing ImmuneRACE study (first 160 participants) and from about 1,300 subjects provided by 6 global collaborators. Sample metadata almost always included a de-identified subject ID, COVID-19 status, age in years and sex. Where available, HLA class I and class II types were taken from metadata supplied by the sample provider and were not determined by assay-based typing. The research as a whole found: How much clinical and demographic metadata was included differed by source and by participant, and the metadata was provided uncurated.

Collaborating institutions collected whole blood in K2EDTA tubes following their own protocols. For TCRbeta analysis, collaborators shipped samples as frozen whole blood, isolated PBMCs, or DNA extracted from either of those sample types. TCRbeta CDR3 regions were amplified from genomic DNA by means of the immunoSEQ Assay, a bias-controlled multiplex PCR. On the authors' methods: Within the assay, amplification of reference gene primers was used to estimate how many nucleated cells each sample contained. Sequence reads were collapsed and filtered to measure the absolute abundance of every unique TCRbeta CDR3 rearrangement. For each sample, productive Simpson clonality was calculated as the square root of Simpson's diversity index across productive rearrangements. In its TCRdb copy, this immuneACCESS table keeps in-frame sequences only and misses some clones. Where compared with another copy, unresolved V genes explain less than half of these, and the others have no known cause. That table is the source of V, J and clone size, and D and trimming were worked out from the DNA. This sample gives under 50,000 clones in total; about four fifths of them show up just once. The ten largest clones represent roughly 40% of the sample.

Measured from the cysteine to the phenylalanine, the CDR3 is 18 residues long. The retained sequence is limited to the CDR3, 54 bases, with the frame set at the first base. According to the germline V gene, CDR1 reads MGHRA and CDR2 reads YSYEKL. Points on this clone: Its antigen is still unknown. An end of the junction does not agree with germline; a read error may underlie this.

The rearranged chain carries TRBV4-1 and TRBJ1-1; 7 middle bases align to TRBD1. Sequencing used peripheral blood. The receptor was isolated from a man older than 75 with active or convalescent COVID-19. The nucleotide sequence reads TGCGCCCGCAGCCGCCTTGAGGGGGGCCCGGCAGGGGGCACTGAAGCTTTCTTT. Translated, this gives CARSRLEGGPAGGTEAFF.